A selection of T cell receptor beta chains follows, all from one sample in a study of shared clonotypes between healthy human individuals. Generated by immunoSEQ multiplex PCR, the TCRdb table keeps only in-frame clones and is missing some. The sample carries about 1.9 million clones, about 93% recorded once. The sequencing input was naive CD8+ T cells from PBMCs. Receptor source: a man younger than 35 in good health. Some clones in this sample may be carry-over from other donors' samples. CDR3s include the opening cysteine and the closing phenylalanine or tryptophan. Each record gives: clone size, J gene, D gene, V gene, CDR3 DNA, CDR3 protein. A D gene is named only where the DNA matches it firmly. Clone size is stated in some rows and not others, as once, few, many or a class when expanded.

>.|TRBJ2-7|.|TRBV27
TGTGCCAGCAGTCTACTAGGTAGTGGCGAGCAGTACTTC
CASSLLGSGEQYF
>.|TRBJ2-1|.|TRBV9
TGTGCCAGCAGCCCTCTGGCGAGGAGCTCCTACAATGAGCAGTTCTTC
CASSPLARSSYNEQFF
>few|TRBJ2-1|.|TRBV6-1
TGTGCCAGCAGTGAATGGGACATGAGCTCCTACAATGAGCAGTTCTTC
CASSEWDMSSYNEQFF
>.|TRBJ1-1|.|TRBV5-6
TGTGCCAGCAGCCATATGACAGTACCGAACACTGAAGCTTTCTTT
CASSHMTVPNTEAFF
>.|TRBJ1-1|.|TRBV28
TGTGCCAGCAGTTTACACCGGGACATTCACACTGAAGCTTTCTTT
CASSLHRDIHTEAFF
>once|TRBJ1-5|.|TRBV7-8
TGTGCCAGCAGCGTATACGGGAACCCCAATCAGCCCCAGCATTTT
CASSVYGNPNQPQHF
>few|TRBJ2-7|.|TRBV21-1
TGTGCCAGCAGCAAAGAAGGATGCGGGTTC
CASSKEGCGF
>once|TRBJ1-2|.|TRBV7-9
TGTGCCAGCAGCTTAGCGGAGCCAGCCGGACCCTATGGCTACACCTTC
CASSLAEPAGPYGYTF
>.|TRBJ2-2|TRBD1|TRBV18
TGTGCCAGCTCAAAGGACAGGGTATCCGGGGAGCTGTTTTTT
CASSKDRVSGELFF
>.|TRBJ2-1|TRBD2|TRBV7-9
TGTGCCAGCAGACCTCCTAGCGGGCGTCACGATGAGCAGTTCTTC
CASRPPSGRHDEQFF
>.|TRBJ2-7|.|TRBV27
TGTGCCACCCTCGGGTCTCTGCGGGAGCAGTACTTC
CATLGSLREQYF
>.|TRBJ2-7|.|TRBV27
TGTGCCAGCAGCGGGCTGCAGGGGCCCTCCTACGAGCAGTACTTC
CASSGLQGPSYEQYF
>.|TRBJ2-7|TRBD1|TRBV4-1
TGCGCCAGCAGTCCCGGGACAGGGCTAGCCGAGCAGTACTTC
CASSPGTGLAEQYF
>.|TRBJ2-1|.|TRBV6-1
TGTGCCAGCAGTGAAGCGCTAGGTTTTCTGAACTTCGATGAGCAGTTCTTC
CASSEALGFLNFDEQFF
>.|TRBJ2-3|TRBD1|TRBV30
TGTGCCTCTACAGGGGGCCCTAGCACAGATACGCAGTATTTT
CASTGGPSTDTQYF
>.|TRBJ2-7|.|TRBV7-6
TGTGCCAGCAGCTTAGGGCAAGGACTCCACTTC
CASSLGQGLHF
>.|TRBJ2-4|.|TRBV11-2
TGTGCCAGCAGCTTAGGGCCGGGAGTAGCCAAAAACATTCAGTACTTC
CASSLGPGVAKNIQYF
>.|TRBJ2-7|.|TRBV10-2
TGCGCCAGTGGGGGGGGCGGACCCGAGCAGTACTTC
CASGGGGPEQYF
>.|TRBJ2-1|.|TRBV6-5
TGTGCCAGCAGTTACTCGACTGTCCATGAGCAGTTCTTC
CASSYSTVHEQFF
>.|TRBJ2-5|.|TRBV9
TGTGCCAGCAGCGTAGGACCCCGTCGGGGATCAGAGACCCAGTACTTC
CASSVGPRRGSETQYF
>.|TRBJ2-1|.|TRBV5-3
TGTGCCAGAAGGGGAGGTGAATACAATGAGCAGTTCTTC
CARRGGEYNEQFF
>.|TRBJ2-7|.|TRBV28
TGTGCCAGCAACCTTGGCGGGGACAGAATGTTCAGCTCCTACGAGCAGTACTTC
CASNLGGDRMFSSYEQYF
>.|TRBJ2-3|.|TRBV28
TGTGCCAGCAGTTTAAGGGGTGGCACAGATACGCAGTATTTT
CASSLRGGTDTQYF
>.|TRBJ2-3|.|TRBV28
TGTGCCAGCAGTTTAGACCTAGAAAGCACAGATACGCAGTATTTT
CASSLDLESTDTQYF
>.|TRBJ1-2|.|TRBV7-9
TGTGCCAGCAGCTCCGGGACTCCGGGCTACACCTTC
CASSSGTPGYTF
>.|TRBJ2-3|TRBD1|TRBV7-8
TGTGCCAGCAGCTTACGAGGGGGCTGGGCAGATACGCAGTATTTT
CASSLRGGWADTQYF
>.|TRBJ2-7|.|TRBV27
TGTGCCAGCAGTTTACGGCAGTTCTACGAGCAGTACTTC
CASSLRQFYEQYF
>.|TRBJ2-7|TRBD1|TRBV27
TGTGCCAGCAGTCAGATCGGTACAGGGGGGACCTACGAGCAGTACTTC
CASSQIGTGGTYEQYF
>.|TRBJ2-1|.|TRBV5-6
TGTGCCAGCAGCTTAAGCTCGTACAATGAGCAGTTCTTC
CASSLSSYNEQFF
>.|TRBJ2-7|.|TRBV19
TGTGCCAGTAGTATAGATGGCCTAGGTGTTTACGAGCAGTACTTC
CASSIDGLGVYEQYF
>.|TRBJ2-2|TRBD2|TRBV7-3
TGTGCCAGCTCCCTCCGCGGGGGGATGAACACCGGGGAGCTGTTTTTT
CASSLRGGMNTGELFF
>.|TRBJ2-6|.|TRBV7-6
TGTGCCAGCAGCCCCCCCGGAAACTCTGGGGCCAACGTCCTGACTTTC
CASSPPGNSGANVLTF
>.|TRBJ2-3|TRBD2|TRBV27
TGTGCCAGCAGTTTGGCGAGGGAGGGCCTAGGGGATACGCAGTATTTT
CASSLAREGLGDTQYF